This T cell receptor (beta chain) was recovered during a study of blood T cells in healthy people across ages. This clonotype has just a few counts. Its antigen is still unknown. Study-level points and caveats: Because sorting was not performed, PBMCs prevented conclusive naive versus antigen-experienced comparison. Investigators viewed diversity estimates from one million T cells as underestimates, the study reported.

In germline, CDR1 is SQVTM, CDR2 ANQGSEA. Trimming took off 3 bases at V and 2 bases at J, with 7 bases between the two ends. CDR3 length: 12 residues. The second PCR ran roughly 7 to 11 cycles with a sample-barcoded 5' primer and J-beta primers. TCRdb used MiXCR to reprocess the 5' RACE reads, holding one entry per CDR3 protein. The sample carries over 950,000 distinct CDR3 sequences, 45% to 60% recorded once. The study recruited healthy Caucasian donors from Russia who were aged about 6 to 95. This sequence originates from a woman aged 60 to 75 in good health. Sample: blood. The chain combines TRBV29-1 with TRBJ2-5; D unresolved. CDR3 protein: CSVDSTQETQYF. CDR3 nucleotides: TGCAGCGTTGACAGTACGCAAGAGACCCAGTACTTC.